Listed below are T cell receptor beta chains from one sample, sequenced in a study of a mutant IDH1 vaccine in newly diagnosed glioma. Their antigens are not known. Sequencing was performed with immunoSEQ multiplex PCR; in TCRdb, only in-frame clones are kept and a portion is missing. The table has approximately 39,000 clones, roughly 76% seen once. The material was PBMCs, obtained from a glioma patient whose treatment included an IDH1 peptide vaccine. The receptors come from a man in his fifties or sixties with glioma. Both conserved end residues are part of each CDR3. The D gene is left open where the match is weak. Some rows mark clone size as missing; the rest say once, few, many or name a class of expanded clone.

V,D,size,J,DNA,CDR3
TRBV5-8,NA,NA,TRBJ1-1,TGTGCCAGCAGCTTGGCCGATAACACTGAAGCTTTCTTT,CASSLADNTEAFF
TRBV6-6,TRBD1,NA,TRBJ1-2,TGTGCCAGCAGTTACGACCCGACAGGGGTTAGCGGCTACACCTTC,CASSYDPTGVSGYTF
TRBV11-2,TRBD1,NA,TRBJ1-2,TGTGCCAGCAGCCCGGACAGGAACTATGGCTACACCTTC,CASSPDRNYGYTF
TRBV4-1,NA,NA,TRBJ1-1,TGCGCCAGCAGCCAAGAAGGTGCAGGAACTGACGCTGAAGCTTTCTTT,CASSQEGAGTDAEAFF
TRBV19,TRBD1,NA,TRBJ2-7,TGTGCCAGTAGTCTAGGACAGGCCTCCTACGAGCAGTACTTC,CASSLGQASYEQYF
TRBV6-5,NA,NA,TRBJ1-5,TGTGCCAGCAGGAGAAAAGCAGGGAGCAATCAGCCCCAGCATTTT,CASRRKAGSNQPQHF
TRBV4-2,NA,NA,TRBJ2-5,TGTGCCAGCGGGGCTGCTTTGTGGGAGACCCAGTACTTC,CASGAALWETQYF
TRBV5-1,NA,few,TRBJ1-2,TGCGCCAGCAGCCCGGACGCGGAGTACTATGGCTACACCTTC,CASSPDAEYYGYTF
TRBV5-5,NA,NA,TRBJ2-7,TGTGCCAGCAGCTTGGAGGGCGGATCCTACGAGCAGTACTTC,CASSLEGGSYEQYF
TRBV7-9,TRBD1,NA,TRBJ1-3,TGTGCCAGCAGCTTAGAATGGACAGGGGGAAACACCATATATTTT,CASSLEWTGGNTIYF
TRBV5-1,TRBD1,NA,TRBJ1-1,TGCGCCAGCAGCTTGGAGGGGGCGGACCAAGCTTTCTTT,CASSLEGADQAFF
TRBV5-5,NA,NA,TRBJ1-1,TGTGCCAGCAGCTTGCAAGCTCGCCCGAAAAACACTGAAGCTTTCTTT,CASSLQARPKNTEAFF
TRBV11-2,NA,few,TRBJ1-1,TGTGCCAGCAGCTGGCGGGGAATGAACACTGAAGCTTTCTTT,CASSWRGMNTEAFF
TRBV27,NA,few,TRBJ2-7,TGTGCCAGCAGTAGACTGGGCTACGAGCAGTACTTC,CASSRLGYEQYF
TRBV6-1,NA,few,TRBJ2-7,TGTGCCAGCAGTGAACACGGCAGGGAGGACGAGCAGTACTTC,CASSEHGREDEQYF
TRBV29-1,NA,NA,TRBJ2-7,TGCAGCGTTGAATTGGACGGGCCCTACGAGCAGTACTTC,CSVELDGPYEQYF
TRBV7-2,TRBD1,NA,TRBJ1-2,TGTGCCAGCAGCCCCCAACAGGGACAGGGCTACACCTTC,CASSPQQGQGYTF
TRBV6-1,TRBD1,NA,TRBJ1-2,TGTGCCAGCAGAGAACAGGGGGGGGTCGGCTACACCTTC,CASREQGGVGYTF
TRBV6-6,NA,NA,TRBJ1-1,TGTGCCAGCAGTTACGTGGTAGAGAACACTGAAGCTTTCTTT,CASSYVVENTEAFF
TRBV10-3,TRBD2,NA,TRBJ2-2,TGTGCCATCAGTGGGGGAGGTGGGACTAGCGCCACGAACACCGGGGAGCTGTTTTTT,CAISGGGGTSATNTGELFF
TRBV5-1,NA,few,TRBJ2-7,TGCGCCAGCACAGGGTTAAGATACGAGCAGTACTTC,CASTGLRYEQYF
TRBV27,NA,NA,TRBJ2-2,TGTGCCAGCAGTTTCGGGCACGGGGAGCTGTTTTTT,CASSFGHGELFF
TRBV6-1,NA,NA,TRBJ2-5,TGTGCCAGCAGTAGGACAGAGACCCAGTACTTC,CASSRTETQYF
TRBV7-8,TRBD1,NA,TRBJ1-2,TGTGCCAGCACCAGGGGGACCTCGGGTGGCTACACCTTC,CASTRGTSGGYTF
TRBV25-1,TRBD1,NA,TRBJ2-7,TGTGCCAGCAGTCCTCGACAGGGATCCTACGAGCAGTACTTC,CASSPRQGSYEQYF
TRBV5-6,NA,NA,TRBJ1-2,TGTGCCAGCAGCAAGGACATGAACTATGGCTACACCTTC,CASSKDMNYGYTF
TRBV28,NA,NA,TRBJ1-3,TGTGCCAGCAGCTTGGAGGCAAACACCATATATTTT,CASSLEANTIYF
TRBV27,TRBD2,NA,TRBJ2-7,TGTGCCAGCAGTTTTTCGGGAGGGCCTTTCGAGCAGTACTTC,CASSFSGGPFEQYF
TRBV27,TRBD1,NA,TRBJ2-2,TGTGCCAGCTGGGACAGGGGCGGGGAGCTGTTTTTT,CASWDRGGELFF
TRBV7-9,NA,NA,TRBJ2-1,TGTGCCAGCAGCCCTTGGGATAATGAGCAGTTCTTC,CASSPWDNEQFF
TRBV7-2,NA,NA,TRBJ2-7,TGTGCCAGCAGTTATGGGGAGGTATCCGTCTACGAGCAGTACTTC,CASSYGEVSVYEQYF
TRBV5-8,NA,NA,TRBJ2-1,TGTGCCAGCAGGACCGGACAGTCCTACAATGAGCAGTTCTTC,CASRTGQSYNEQFF
TRBV30,TRBD1,NA,TRBJ1-6,TGTGCCTGGAGTGCCAAGCCGGGACAGGTTAATTCACCCCTCCACTTT,CAWSAKPGQVNSPLHF
TRBV2,NA,once,TRBJ1-2,TGTGCCAGCAGTGAAGGGCGGAACTATGGCTACACCTTC,CASSEGRNYGYTF
TRBV6-6,NA,NA,TRBJ1-2,TGTGCCAGCAGTTACTCCCGGGGGGGGGATGGCTACACCTTC,CASSYSRGGDGYTF
TRBV5-1,TRBD1,NA,TRBJ1-2,TGCGCCAGCAGGGACGGGACAGGGAGTGATGGCTACACCTTC,CASRDGTGSDGYTF
TRBV10-3,NA,NA,TRBJ2-2,TGTGCCATCAGTATATCTCTGGAGGAGCTGTTTTTT,CAISISLEELFF
TRBV7-9,NA,NA,TRBJ1-1,TGTGCCAGCAGTCGAACGCGGGTAGGCTACACTGAAGCTTTCTTT,CASSRTRVGYTEAFF
TRBV5-1,TRBD1,NA,TRBJ1-4,TGCGCCAGCAGCGCGGGACAGACAGCAACTAATGAAAAACTGTTTTTT,CASSAGQTATNEKLFF
TRBV18,NA,NA,TRBJ1-2,TGTGCCAGCTCACCGACGGGACTCTATGGCTACACCTTC,CASSPTGLYGYTF
TRBV30,NA,once,TRBJ2-5,TGTGCCTGGAGTGTATCTGGGGAGACCCAGTACTTC,CAWSVSGETQYF
TRBV9,NA,NA,TRBJ1-2,TGTGCCAGCAGCGTAGCTAGGAGAGGTGGTGGCTACACCTTC,CASSVARRGGGYTF
TRBV7-9,TRBD1,NA,TRBJ1-4,TGTGCCAGCAGCCCTCGACAGGGCGTTCCCTCGGGGAATGAAAAACTGTTTTTT,CASSPRQGVPSGNEKLFF
TRBV21-1,NA,NA,TRBJ2-3,TGTGCCAGCAGCAAAGGTGCGCAGGGGGTCTTTGGCACAGATACGCAGTATTTT,CASSKGAQGVFGTDTQYF
TRBV7-7,TRBD2,NA,TRBJ2-1,TGTGCTAGCAGCCCTACTAGCGGGAGTGCTTGGAATGAGCAGTTCTTC,CASSPTSGSAWNEQFF
TRBV14,TRBD2,NA,TRBJ2-2,TGTGCCAGCAGCAGACTAGCGGGAACCGGGGAGCTGTTTTTT,CASSRLAGTGELFF
TRBV7-2,NA,NA,TRBJ1-1,TGTGCCAGCAGCCCGAACAGGGAGAACACTGAAGCTTTCTTT,CASSPNRENTEAFF
TRBV6-1,TRBD1,once,TRBJ1-1,TGTGCCAGCAGGGCGACAGGGAAGGATGAAGCTTTCTTT,CASRATGKDEAFF
TRBV12-5,NA,NA,TRBJ1-5,TGTGCTAGTGGTCCCCGATACAATTACACGGGCAGGGGTCAGCCCCAGCATTTT,CASGPRYNYTGRGQPQHF
TRBV6-5,TRBD1,few,TRBJ1-1,TGTGCCAGCATCTTCGGACAGGGGGCTGGTGAAGCTTTCTTT,CASIFGQGAGEAFF
TRBV2,TRBD1,NA,TRBJ1-1,TGTGCCAGCAGGGACAGGGCGAACACTGAAGCTTTCTTT,CASRDRANTEAFF
TRBV5-6,NA,NA,TRBJ1-3,TGTGCCAGCAGCTTGGACGGTTTAACGGCTCAGGGAAACACCATATATTTT,CASSLDGLTAQGNTIYF
TRBV28,NA,NA,TRBJ1-2,TGTGCCAGCAGTTTACGAGGGGCGGGAAACTATGGCTACACCTTC,CASSLRGAGNYGYTF
TRBV4-3,NA,few,TRBJ2-1,TGCGCCAGCAGCCAAGACCGGGACATGTTAGGCTACAATGAGCAGTTCTTC,CASSQDRDMLGYNEQFF
TRBV13,NA,few,TRBJ1-1,TGTGCCAGCAGTAAGGGGGGGCGCACTGAAGCTTTCTTT,CASSKGGRTEAFF
TRBV5-4,TRBD2,NA,TRBJ2-1,TGTGCCAGCAGCGAGGGGGGGACTAGCGGACTTTTTGAGCAGTTCTTC,CASSEGGTSGLFEQFF
TRBV5-5,TRBD2,NA,TRBJ2-4,TGTGCCAGCAGCTTGGTTTTGCGGGGGGACATTCAGTACTTC,CASSLVLRGDIQYF
TRBV2,NA,NA,TRBJ1-2,TGTGCCAGCAGCCCGAGGGGGGCCTATGGCTACACCTTC,CASSPRGAYGYTF
TRBV7-2,NA,NA,TRBJ2-7,TGTGCCAGCAGCTTTCATCCTTTCAACGAGCAGTACTTC,CASSFHPFNEQYF